This is a list of T cell receptor beta chains from one sample in a study of CD8 T cells in ankylosing spondylitis. TCRdb called the 5' RACE reads again in MiXCR, with one record for every CDR3 protein. There are 39,000 or so distinct CDR3 sequences in the sample; roughly 3% occur only once, and 2.5% to 3% lies in the top ten. Sequencing input: blood, either unsorted or a sorted T cell fraction (not recorded which). Every receptor here comes from a male donor with ankylosing spondylitis or in good health (not recorded which). Both conserved end residues are part of each CDR3.

v_gene: TRBV9; j_gene: TRBJ2-4; CDR3aa: CASSVTEAGTGDPSKNIQYF
v_gene: TRBV25-1; j_gene: TRBJ2-3; CDR3aa: CASKPTSGTSTDTQYF
v_gene: TRBV9; j_gene: TRBJ2-3; CDR3aa: CASSVDVASTDTQYF
v_gene: TRBV9; j_gene: TRBJ1-6; CDR3aa: CASSPGTAYNSPLHF
v_gene: TRBV9; j_gene: TRBJ2-3; CDR3aa: CASSASDYSTDTQYF
v_gene: TRBV9; j_gene: TRBJ2-1; CDR3aa: CASSVTGGDNEQFF
v_gene: TRBV9; j_gene: TRBJ2-2; CDR3aa: CASSVELRYTGELFF
v_gene: TRBV9; j_gene: TRBJ2-2; CDR3aa: CASSVATGAYNTGELFF
v_gene: TRBV5-4; j_gene: TRBJ1-3; CDR3aa: CASSLDLGGPGNTIYF
v_gene: TRBV9; j_gene: TRBJ2-2; CDR3aa: CASSVVANTGELFF
v_gene: TRBV14; j_gene: TRBJ2-2; CDR3aa: CALTHGEKDTGELFF
v_gene: TRBV9; j_gene: TRBJ2-5; CDR3aa: CASSVGAGETQYF
v_gene: TRBV9; j_gene: TRBJ2-5; CDR3aa: CASSAEGAGGWETQYF
v_gene: TRBV9; j_gene: TRBJ2-5; CDR3aa: CASSGAGEETQYF
v_gene: TRBV9; j_gene: TRBJ2-5; CDR3aa: CASSSFDRQQETQYF
v_gene: TRBV9; j_gene: TRBJ2-1; CDR3aa: CASSALAGGSAYAFF
v_gene: TRBV9; j_gene: TRBJ2-1; CDR3aa: CASSKGSGGPYNEQFF
v_gene: TRBV9; j_gene: TRBJ2-3; CDR3aa: CASSVDIAGGSQYF
v_gene: TRBV9; j_gene: TRBJ2-3; CDR3aa: CASSVARSAEHTDTQYF
v_gene: TRBV9; j_gene: TRBJ2-5; CDR3aa: CASSQTGAQETQYF
v_gene: TRBV9; j_gene: TRBJ2-6; CDR3aa: CASSVGQGSGGANVLTF
v_gene: TRBV9; j_gene: TRBJ2-1; CDR3aa: CASSVVPGFDEQFF
v_gene: TRBV9; j_gene: TRBJ2-3; CDR3aa: CASSVGSHTDTQYF
v_gene: TRBV9; j_gene: TRBJ2-2; CDR3aa: CASRRGASGGLFF
v_gene: TRBV9; j_gene: TRBJ2-3; CDR3aa: CASSPQPRGGDTQYF
v_gene: TRBV9; j_gene: TRBJ2-5; CDR3aa: CASSVDPVGGGLLETQYF
v_gene: TRBV9; j_gene: TRBJ1-6; CDR3aa: CASSPEVEADYNSPLHF
v_gene: TRBV9; j_gene: TRBJ2-5; CDR3aa: CASSVDEVGTQYF
v_gene: TRBV9; j_gene: TRBJ2-6; CDR3aa: CASSGRVGASGANVLTF
v_gene: TRBV9; j_gene: TRBJ2-2; CDR3aa: CASSVVATGELFF
v_gene: TRBV9; j_gene: TRBJ2-1; CDR3aa: CASSPPGQGVNEQFF
v_gene: TRBV9; j_gene: TRBJ2-2; CDR3aa: CASSAVDRGGELFF
v_gene: TRBV9; j_gene: TRBJ2-5; CDR3aa: CASSVTGTSLGETQYF
v_gene: TRBV9; j_gene: TRBJ2-4; CDR3aa: CASSVDWGAKNIQYF
v_gene: TRBV9; j_gene: TRBJ1-5; CDR3aa: CASNRDGNQPQHF
v_gene: TRBV9; j_gene: TRBJ2-1; CDR3aa: CASSSSGQYNEQFF
v_gene: TRBV9; j_gene: TRBJ2-2; CDR3aa: CASSATGLAGGNTGELFF
v_gene: TRBV9; j_gene: TRBJ2-2; CDR3aa: CASSVDRSLNTGELFF
v_gene: TRBV9; j_gene: TRBJ2-5; CDR3aa: CASSVGRGQETQYF
v_gene: TRBV9; j_gene: TRBJ1-2; CDR3aa: CASSPGQANYGYTF
v_gene: TRBV9; j_gene: TRBJ2-3; CDR3aa: CASSSSGATDTQYF
v_gene: TRBV9; j_gene: TRBJ2-2; CDR3aa: CASSYPRGRSPGELFF
v_gene: TRBV9; j_gene: TRBJ2-5; CDR3aa: CASSAGLAGKPETQYF
v_gene: TRBV9; j_gene: TRBJ2-2; CDR3aa: CASSVGMGAGGVVGELFF
v_gene: TRBV9; j_gene: TRBJ2-3; CDR3aa: CASSVRGDDGADTQYF
v_gene: TRBV9; j_gene: TRBJ2-2; CDR3aa: CASSPHRVDTGELFF